This paragraph covers one T cell receptor beta chain sequence. This clonotype was observed many times. Its antigen remains undetermined. Within one base of it there is no much larger clone, and no base qualities were kept. In the paper's terms, the time point label means: technical triplicate 2. For unsorted PBMC libraries, 2 million PBMCs were used after storage in RNAlater at -80 degrees C until RNA extraction. Peripheral blood was subjected to Ficoll-Hypaque density gradient centrifugation to isolate PBMCs, which were then cryopreserved in liquid nitrogen. The V end gives up 3 bases and the J end 3 bases, leaving 4 bases in the junction not matched to a gene. From its cysteine to its phenylalanine, the CDR3 spans 14 amino acids. Only the CDR3 region is kept as DNA, spanning 42 bases read in frame from base 1. CDR1 and CDR2 (SGDLS, YYNGEE) derive from the germline V gene. These data are taken from a study of neurological immune-mediated disorders (dated by TCRdb to the late 2010s). Regarding the complete study: Using UMI-based sequencing, the study compared peripheral blood TCR-beta repertoires from patients with HTLV-I-associated myelopathy (HAM/TSP), patients with multiple sclerosis, and healthy controls. The roughly 100 TCR-beta libraries covered PBMC samples along with longitudinal samples, technical triplicates, and paired sorted CD4+ and CD8+ T-cell subsets. To precisely calculate how much the frequency of each individual clone varied, libraries were sequenced in technical triplicate. The cohort included some 68 subjects: 14 with HAM/TSP, approximately 34 with multiple sclerosis, and some 20 healthy controls. Study-level results and caveats: No identical CDR3 amino acid sequences were shared among expanded clones across subjects, suggesting private TCR-beta repertoires in all groups. TCR clonal expansion was highest in HAM/TSP patients and lowest in MS patients, with MS patients falling below even healthy controls.

To synthesize cDNA, template-switch 5'RACE was performed with a primer carrying a 10-nucleotide random unique molecular identifier so that each TCR transcript was tagged. Over 180 million TCR-beta sequences, covering 15-18 subjects, were produced in each sequencing run. The RNeasy kit was used to extract total RNA. TCR-beta VDJ regions were amplified with primers for the TCR constant region and the 5'RACE anchor, using the KAPA Real-time Library Amplification kit. A first PCR added sample indexes and Illumina adaptors, and a second PCR then raised library yield. After purification with Ampure beads, the TCR product of roughly 650 bp was size-selected on a 2% E-gel SizeSelection system. Library quality was checked on a Bioanalyzer, concentration was measured with Qubit, and libraries were quantified with the Kapa Library Quantification kit before pooling. An Illumina HiSeq 2500 was used to sequence the libraries paired-end at 2 x 150 bp. To increase sequence diversity, roughly 24-31% phiX was spiked into each library pool. Regarding the original processing steps: The quality-filtered reads were processed with the UMI-based MiGEC pipeline, whose error correction step removed more than 80% of the raw TCR sequences. VDJ genes were aligned to IMGT germline references, and clonotypes were defined by unique CDR3 amino acid sequence plus V-J genes. Clonal expansion, Shannon diversity and CDR3 relatedness were evaluated with VDJtools (CalcPairwiseDistances, ClusterSamples), while phylogenetic trees were built in CLCbio workbench. Using coefficient-of-variation modelling across technical triplicates, the study counted a clone as expanded if it had at least 8 unique UMIs. TCRdb cleaned the public reads at Q25 with fastp, built clones with MiXCR and kept in-frame beta chains. Each entry merges the rows of one CDR3 protein and shows their most common DNA and genes. These V and J calls derive from TCRdb rather than the authors' analysis. Counted in this sample were roughly 57,000 distinct CDR3 sequences; about 25% of them appeared once. The ten largest clonotypes hold about 4.6% of the sample.

The V and J segments used are TRBV9 and TRBJ2-3; 7 of the junction bases match TRBD1. This receptor was obtained from a man between 60 and 75 years old with HTLV-1-associated myelopathy (HAM/TSP). Sequencing was carried out using PBMCs. The CDR3 sequence is CASSDRGRTDTQYF. In nucleotides, the sequence is TGTGCCAGCAGCGACAGGGGAAGAACAGATACGCAGTATTTT.